Listed here are 8 T cell receptor beta chains from one sample, sequenced in a study of blood T cells in healthy people across ages (dated by TCRdb to about 2015). Libraries were made using 5' RACE. The reads were generated on an Illumina HiSeq 2500. The second PCR ran for roughly 7 to 12 cycles and used a J-beta primer mix along with a sample-barcoded 5' primer. The public reads were reprocessed in TCRdb via fastp at Q25 and MiXCR, keeping in-frame beta chains. Each entry merges the rows of one CDR3 protein and shows their most common DNA and genes. Present in this sample are over 450,000 distinct CDR3 sequences, 24% of which were seen just once. The top ten clones comprise roughly 9.4% of the sample. These records were also assigned to another study, of T cells of mothers and their children.

Sequencing used blood. Receptors were obtained from a boy aged 5-17 years in good health.

The V call is TRBV28, the J call TRBJ1-2; TRBD1 agrees at 8 bases. V was pared by 6 bases and J by 6 bases, with 12 bases of the junction left unmatched. Germline V gene data show CDR1 as MDHEN and CDR2 as SYDVKM. The CDR3 is 15 amino acids. The CDR3 is CASRGTLGQGDGYTF. In DNA, the CDR3 is TGTGCCAGCAGGGGAACTCTTGGACAGGGAGATGGCTACACCTTC.

This clonotype was seen only a few times. The missing conserved phenylalanine or tryptophan at the end of this CDR3 makes a read error likely. It is unclear where the CDR3 begins or ends on the DNA, so no DNA is shown, and the CDR3 is as TCRdb lists it. The chain links TRBV5-5 to TRBJ2-7; no DNA check was done on the table's D call, TRBD2. Germline CDR1 is SGHKS and CDR2 is YYEKEE (reference sequence). With termini counted, the CDR3 has 11 amino acids. The CDR3 region is CASSLEGLDGL.

Only a few counts were recorded for this clonotype. The rearrangement uses TRBV12-3 or TRBV12-4 and TRBJ1-2; tentative D call: TRBD1 (6 bases). The CDR3 is 15 residues long. Trimming stripped 2 bases from V and 7 bases from J, with 17 bases between. CDR3 region: CASSLSAGVVSGYTF. CDR3 DNA: TGTGCCAGCAGTTTATCGGCAGGGGTTGTGTCTGGCTACACCTTC.

The rearrangement uses TRBV6-2 or TRBV6-3 and TRBJ2-2; 9 bases agree with TRBD1. This CDR3 comprises 16 residues. V gave up 0 bases and J gave up 6 bases; unmatched junction bases: 5. CDR1 is MNHEY and CDR2 is SVGEGT in the germline V gene. The CDR3 reads CASSYSWDRDPGELFF. Written as DNA, the CDR3 is TGTGCCAGCAGTTACTCATGGGACAGGGACCCCGGGGAGCTGTTTTTT.

This clonotype was observed a handful of times. V and J are TRBV10-3 and TRBJ1-5, with D unresolved. V was pared by 4 bases and J by 2 bases, with 6 bases between. The CDR3 has 13 amino acids. Looked up from germline, CDR1 is ENHRY and CDR2 is SYGVKD. In nucleotides, the CDR3 is TGTGCCATCAGTGGTCCAGGCAATCAGCCCCAGCATTTT. This translates into CAISGPGNQPQHF.

This clonotype was observed a handful of times. This chain connects TRBV5-5 to TRBJ2-5; D is unclear. Germline lookup yields CDR1 SGHKS and CDR2 YYEKEE (reference sequence). Trimming took 1 base from V and 5 from J, leaving 9 bases between them. The CDR3 covers 13 residues. CDR3 region: CASSLNEMETQYF. The DNA for the CDR3 is TGTGCCAGCAGCTTGAATGAAATGGAGACCCAGTACTTC.

The gene calls are TRBV29-1 and TRBJ2-1; 8 nucleotides line up with TRBD2. Germline CDR1 is SQVTM and CDR2 is ANQGSEA. The CDR3 is made up of 15 amino acids. Germline trimming cut 3 bases from V and 2 bases from J; bases unmatched to any gene: 6. In DNA, the CDR3 is TGCAGCGTTGAGGTGGCGGGAGGCCCCTACAATGAGCAGTTCTTC. Its protein is CSVEVAGGPYNEQFF.

This rearrangement joins TRBV6-2 or TRBV6-3 to TRBJ2-3, with a weak D call TRBD2 (6 bases). Trimming pared 1 base from V and 4 bases from J, leaving 9 bases between. In germline, CDR1 is MNHEY, CDR2 SVGEGT. There are 14 residues in the CDR3. This CDR3 reads CASSYFGGADTQYF. The CDR3 nucleotides read TGTGCCAGCAGTTACTTTGGAGGGGCAGATACGCAGTATTTT.